A selection of T cell receptor beta chains follows, all from one sample in a study of shared clonotypes between healthy human individuals. TCRdb's table, derived via immunoSEQ multiplex PCR, lists solely in-frame clones and lacks some. The sample shows 2 million to 3 million clones, roughly 93% of them seen only once. The sample comprised naive CD4+ T cells from PBMCs. These receptors came from a man younger than 35 in good health. Some clones in this sample may be carry-over from other donors' samples. Each CDR3 is given with its conserved first and last residue. A D gene is named only where the DNA matches it firmly. Rows give clone size only sometimes, using once, few, many, or a class for an expanded clone.

12,once,.,TRBJ1-2,TRBV5-1,TGCGCCAGTACCGGGACGGATTATGGCTACACCTTC,CASTGTDYGYTF
19,.,TRBD2,TRBJ2-2,TRBV28,TGTGCCAGCAGTTTCCGCACTAGCGGGAGGAGGGTAGACACCGGGGAGCTGTTTTTT,CASSFRTSGRRVDTGELFF
15,.,.,TRBJ1-1,TRBV10-2,TGCGCCAGCACCAAAGGGGGAAGGATAGACACTGAAGCTTTCTTT,CASTKGGRIDTEAFF
16,.,TRBD2,TRBJ2-1,TRBV14,TGTGCCAGCAGCCAAGCCGGGACTAGCGGGATTAATGAGCAGTTCTTC,CASSQAGTSGINEQFF
16,once,.,TRBJ2-7,TRBV9,TGTGCCAGCAGCGTAGCCCCCGGGACAACCACCTACGAGCAGTACTTC,CASSVAPGTTTYEQYF
16,once,.,TRBJ1-3,TRBV28,TGTGCCAGCAGGACCGAGGCCCTTAACTCTGGAAACACCATATATTTT,CASRTEALNSGNTIYF
12,.,.,TRBJ1-5,TRBV7-2,TGTGCCAGCAGCGCGTTCAATCAGCCCCAGCATTTT,CASSAFNQPQHF
14,.,TRBD1,TRBJ2-2,TRBV7-3,TGTGCCAGCAGCTCCCGACAGGGTAGCGGGGAGCTGTTTTTT,CASSSRQGSGELFF
13,.,.,TRBJ2-2,TRBV5-8,TGTGCCAGCAGCCCTTGGGCCCCCGGGGAGCTGTTTTTT,CASSPWAPGELFF
16,.,TRBD2,TRBJ2-7,TRBV7-2,TGTGCCAGCAGCTCCCGAGGTAGTGGCGGGGGCTACGAGCAGTACTTC,CASSSRGSGGGYEQYF
12,once,TRBD1,TRBJ2-7,TRBV28,TGTGCCAGCAGCATTACAGGGGACGAGCAGTACTTC,CASSITGDEQYF
17,.,.,TRBJ1-5,TRBV19,TGTGCCAGTAGTATGGGTCGGTACAGGGATAGCAATCAGCCCCAGCATTTT,CASSMGRYRDSNQPQHF
13,.,TRBD2,TRBJ2-1,TRBV6-5,TGTGCCAGCAGCCCCCGGGAGGAAGGTGAGCAGTTCTTC,CASSPREEGEQFF
14,.,TRBD2,TRBJ2-1,TRBV27,TGTGCCAGCAGGGGGGTCGGGGAGGGGAATGAGCAGTTCTTC,CASRGVGEGNEQFF
14,.,TRBD2,TRBJ2-1,TRBV28,TGTGCCAGCCTACATAGCGGGAGGGCCGGTGAGCAGTTCTTC,CASLHSGRAGEQFF
13,once,.,TRBJ2-3,TRBV7-7,TGTGCCAGCACCGCAGGGAGCACAGATACGCAGTATTTT,CASTAGSTDTQYF
15,.,.,TRBJ2-7,TRBV6-5,TGTGCCAGCAGTCCCGTGGGGGTCCTGACCTACGAGCAGTACTTC,CASSPVGVLTYEQYF